The rows below give T cell receptor beta chains drawn from one sample of a study of shared T cell receptors in the human thymus. The repertoire was sequenced with immunoSEQ multiplex PCR; TCRdb's copy has only in-frame clones and lacks some. The sample lists approximately 400,000 clones; roughly 94% were seen once. Sequenced material: thymocytes. Every receptor here comes from a human donor. CDR3s include the opening cysteine and the closing phenylalanine or tryptophan. A D gene is named only where the DNA matches it firmly.

j_call v_call d_call cdr3_aa cdr3_nt
TRBJ1-1 TRBV18 TRBD1 CASSPWTGKKNTEAFF TGTGCCAGCTCACCCTGGACAGGGAAGAAGAACACTGAAGCTTTCTTT
TRBJ1-2 TRBV28 TRBD1 CASRIRDRASPNYGYTF TGTGCCAGCAGGATCCGGGACAGGGCTTCTCCTAACTATGGCTACACCTTC
TRBJ2-3 TRBV28 - CASSFRGRTKDTQYF TGTGCCAGCAGTTTCCGCGGACGGACGAAAGATACGCAGTATTTT
TRBJ2-2 TRBV14 - CASSYSGTTGELFF TGTGCCAGCAGCTACTCCGGGACCACCGGGGAGCTGTTTTTT
TRBJ1-5 TRBV7-8 - CASSSGGGICNQPQHF TGTGCCAGCAGCTCCGGGGGGGGCATATGCAATCAGCCCCAGCATTTT
TRBJ2-1 TRBV5-1 - CASHGGPSYNEQFF TGCGCCTCCCACGGGGGGCCTTCCTACAATGAGCAGTTCTTC
TRBJ2-1 TRBV14 TRBD2 CASSQPPRPPPLSGRMAAEQFF TGTGCCAGCAGCCAACCACCAAGACCTCCCCCCCTTAGCGGGAGAATGGCGGCTGAGCAGTTCTTC
TRBJ2-3 TRBV27 - CASSLFPSGDTQYF TGTGCCAGCAGTTTATTCCCCTCGGGAGATACGCAGTATTTT
TRBJ2-7 TRBV5-5 - CASSSPIYEQYF TGTGCCAGCAGCTCGCCGATCTACGAGCAGTACTTC
TRBJ2-3 TRBV9 - CASSVDGGTTDTQYF TGTGCCAGCAGCGTAGACGGCGGCACCACAGATACGCAGTATTTT
TRBJ2-1 TRBV2 - CASTPGWGEQFF TGTGCCAGCACCCCCGGGTGGGGTGAGCAGTTCTTC